Included here is one TCR beta chain sequence, with context. This record comes from a study of blood T cell repertoires in COVID-19. In the study overall: COVID-19 samples, acute and convalescent, were from the United States, Italy and Spain.

Sequencing was performed with immunoSEQ multiplex PCR; in TCRdb, only in-frame clones are kept and a portion is missing. The data contain 390,000 or so clones, more than 70% of them singletons. Seattle participants joined during active infection and were tracked over time. V dropped 4 bases and J dropped 2 bases, with 10 bases sitting between them. CDR1 SGHRS and CDR2 YFSETQ come from the germline V gene. CDR3 length equals 14 residues. The specimen was peripheral blood. The chain uses TRBV5-1 and TRBJ1-5; D is unclear. The sequence derives from a young woman with COVID-19, enrolled during active disease. The CDR3 DNA reads TGCGCCAGCAGCGCCGGACTGGGCAATCAGCCCCAGCATTTT. It specifies CASSAGLGNQPQHF.